This entry concerns a single T cell receptor beta chain. Its antigen is unknown. Germline loops: CDR1 MDHEN, CDR2 SYDVKM. Germline trimming cut 10 bases from V and 0 bases from J; bases unmatched to any gene: 9. The CDR3 is made up of 15 amino acids. This specimen comes from a study of T cell repertoires in cytomegalovirus infection. Study as a whole: CMV infection together with matching HLA type was indicated by public TCR beta signatures. General study results and limits: Carriers of CMV plus the relevant HLA were identified by cumulative public TCR beta family frequency. HLA-C-restricted CMV-specific TCR beta clonotypes were dominant in the ex vivo response.

TCRdb fed the reads into MiXCR, producing one record per CDR3 protein. The sample holds hundreds of thousands of distinct CDR3 sequences, 20% to 25% seen once. This TCR was recovered from a human donor in good health (CMV status not recorded). Some clones in this sample may be carry-over from other donors' samples. The V call is TRBV28, the J call TRBJ2-1, with TRBD2 matching over 7 bases. Sequenced: CD8+ T cells from PBMCs. The CDR3: CATGPGLSSYNEQFF. In DNA, the CDR3 is TGTGCCACAGGACCGGGACTAAGCTCCTACAATGAGCAGTTCTTC.